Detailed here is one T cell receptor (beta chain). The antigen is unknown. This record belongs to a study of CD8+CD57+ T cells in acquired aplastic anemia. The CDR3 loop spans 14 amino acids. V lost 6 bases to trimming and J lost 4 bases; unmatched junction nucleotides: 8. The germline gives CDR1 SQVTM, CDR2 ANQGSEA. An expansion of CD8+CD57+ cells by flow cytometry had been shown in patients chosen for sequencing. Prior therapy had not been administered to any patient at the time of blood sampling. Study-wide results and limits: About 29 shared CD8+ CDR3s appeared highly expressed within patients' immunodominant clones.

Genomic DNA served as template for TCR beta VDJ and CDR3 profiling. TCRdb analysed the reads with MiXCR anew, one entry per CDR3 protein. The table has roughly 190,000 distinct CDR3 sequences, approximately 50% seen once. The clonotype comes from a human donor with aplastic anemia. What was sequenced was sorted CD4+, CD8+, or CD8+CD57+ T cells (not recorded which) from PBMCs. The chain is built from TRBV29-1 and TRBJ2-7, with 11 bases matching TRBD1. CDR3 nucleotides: TGCAGCGTGGTAGCCGGGACAGGGGGATACGAGCAGTACTTC. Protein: CSVVAGTGGYEQYF.